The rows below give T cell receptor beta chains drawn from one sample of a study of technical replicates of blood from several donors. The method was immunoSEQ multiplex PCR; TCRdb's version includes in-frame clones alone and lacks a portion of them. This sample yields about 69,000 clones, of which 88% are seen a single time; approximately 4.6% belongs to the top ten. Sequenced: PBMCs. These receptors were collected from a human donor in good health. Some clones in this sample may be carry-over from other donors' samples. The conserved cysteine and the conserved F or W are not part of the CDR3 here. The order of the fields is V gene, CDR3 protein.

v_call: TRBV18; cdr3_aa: ASSPLSGALSGNTIY
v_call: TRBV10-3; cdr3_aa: AISEREENSPLH
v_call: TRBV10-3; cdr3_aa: AIRPGLAGREQF
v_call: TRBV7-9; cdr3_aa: ASSPRRGGTTNYGYT
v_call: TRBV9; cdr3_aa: ASSVSLARELF
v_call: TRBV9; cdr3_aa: ASSAGDGTEGYT
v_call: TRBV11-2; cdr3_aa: ASSLGERTYEQY
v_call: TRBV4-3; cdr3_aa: ASSQDLNREETQY
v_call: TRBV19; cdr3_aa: ASSIVRTGGLPQH
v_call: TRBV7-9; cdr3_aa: ASTLMRAGGNQPQH
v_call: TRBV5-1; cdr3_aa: ASSLDISSYNEQF
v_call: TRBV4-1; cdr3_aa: ASSQVTSSSETQY
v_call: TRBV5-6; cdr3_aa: ASSLGGRGTEAF
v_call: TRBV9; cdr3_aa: ASSVALAGQGDTQY
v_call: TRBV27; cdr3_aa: ASSFQPPRGWTDTQY
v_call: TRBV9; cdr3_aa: ASSRGDTQY
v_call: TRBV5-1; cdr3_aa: ASSLGLAGVNEQF
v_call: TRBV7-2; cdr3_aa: ASSLSRDIPEQY
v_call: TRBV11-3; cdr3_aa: ASSFGVLVNTEAF
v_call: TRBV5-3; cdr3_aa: ARSFPTQGREKLF
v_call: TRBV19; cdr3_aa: ASSPHVRGNYGYT
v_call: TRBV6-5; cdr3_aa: ASSRTAGTYEQY
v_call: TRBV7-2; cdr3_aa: ASSLDRVREQF
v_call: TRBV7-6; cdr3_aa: ASSQLFVESNTGELF
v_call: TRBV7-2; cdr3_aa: ASSLRLSSGETQY
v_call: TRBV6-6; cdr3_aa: ASSSLVGELF
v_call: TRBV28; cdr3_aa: AIQRGQVNTEAF
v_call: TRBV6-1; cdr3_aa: ASITGGPYNEQF
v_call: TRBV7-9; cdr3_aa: ASSATSGRTPDNEQF
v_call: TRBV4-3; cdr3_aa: ASSQSGRGETQY
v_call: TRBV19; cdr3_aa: ASGTGGYGAF